This T cell receptor beta chain was obtained from a study of cytomegalovirus exposure and HLA in healthy donors listed by TCRdb under 2017. Looking at the study overall: In an earlier analysis of approximately 500 of the donors, 276 Gb of sequence data and 90 million to 120 million unique TCR beta sequences from 150 million to 200 million T cells were reported. Donor age, sex, ethnicity and CMV serostatus were compiled together with the repertoire data. In the later analysis, no new phenotypic data were used to find candidate immune exposures; instead, reliance was placed on TCR beta sequences and their occurrence across donors. Every repertoire in the discovery cohort had been generated on one and the same sequencing platform. HLA typing covered class I and class II loci at four-digit resolution. A later genetic analysis took genome-wide SNP genotypes for about 55% of the 666 donors and used that subset as a discovery cohort. Among the roughly 430 genotyped donors, approximately 82% belonged to the genetic ancestry cluster associated with self-reported Caucasian donors. To predict cytomegalovirus infection status, the study combined high-throughput TCR immunosequencing, statistical association of individual TCRs with disease status, and machine learning. The T cell repertoires of several hundred subjects were profiled by immunosequencing and related to cytomegalovirus serostatus. A later analysis re-analyzed previously published TCR beta repertoires from 660 or so donors and added high-resolution HLA genotyping to study TCR occurrence patterns. Among almost 400 genotyped donors of the cohort, an average of 235,054 unique TCR beta nucleotide sequences were sequenced per donor, roughly a sixth of them non-productive. The aim of the study was to test whether cataloging public T cell receptors could identify signatures of past pathogen exposure. An earlier analysis of fewer than 700 of the donors applied high-throughput TCR beta sequencing to assess whether each TCR beta V gene segment acted as functional or pseudogenic. Typing coverage varied by locus: about 629-630 donors for A, B, C, DRB1 and DQB1; roughly 510 for DQA1; around 610 for DPA1; roughly 450 for DPB1. An early release covering roughly 640 HLA-typed donors comprised about 300 gigabases of sequencing data and tens of millions of unique TCR sequences. Because of strong linkage in the cohort, four to six DR-DQ haplotypes were treated as single units for association and clustering. A separate validation cohort of over a hundred different subjects was used in addition to the roughly 700-subject first cohort. Beyond this particular receptor, the publication reports: Only TCR beta chains were sequenced in this cohort, and the absence of alpha or paired-chain data limited detectable features. In a later analysis, TCR association rates were found to vary across HLA loci, with the most associated TCRs seen for DRB1 alleles and the fewest for HLA-C alleles. It was suggested by the authors that the approach could potentially be generalized to other disease states and immunological phenotypes. Some IMGT-functional V segments, including TRBV6-2 and TRBV6-3, could not be told apart with the 87-base-pair reads, so those segments were excluded. In a later genetic analysis, fewer N-insertions in productive TCRs were reported among donors in an Asian-associated ancestry cluster than the approximately 630-donor mean. When HLA alleles, especially DR and DQ, strongly co-occurred, TCR associations were difficult to assign to individual alleles. CMV serostatus was the only immune exposure information available for the cohort. A group of highly shared sequence variants was considered likely to be a technical artifact of the sequencing pipeline. The presence/absence analyses assumed that sequencing depth was roughly uniform across donors, and that assumption may not be true. A further reported finding was that TCR beta sequences accurately predicted the HLA-A and HLA-B alleles for most subjects in the first cohort. The earlier analysis of 587 of the donors excluded 15 to 20 rarely observed V segments, including chromosome 9 orphons, because counts were too low. Across donors, most TCR sequences were observed very rarely, whereas some public TCRs were present in many individuals. A later analysis associated about 16,000 TCR beta sequences with specific HLA alleles at a false discovery rate of 0.05. HLA typing was unavailable for some donors at each locus, so association tests used only the typed subset. In a later analysis, most CMV-associated TCR beta chains were found to appear HLA-restricted, with HLA associations seemingly driven largely by CMV exposure. In a later analysis, HLA-associated TCR beta chains were found to be more clonally expanded and to have lower generation probabilities than equally common non-associated chains. In a later analysis, several top co-occurrence clusters were reported to appear linked to parvovirus B19, influenza, CMV and Epstein-Barr virus. In a later genetic analysis, a missense DCLRE1C variant was associated with V-gene and J-gene trimming of TCR beta chains, and the association was replicated in an independent cohort. A few of the identified cytomegalovirus-associated TCR beta chains were confirmed in vitro to be specific for cytomegalovirus antigens. An earlier analysis of approximately 590 of the donors showed that most TCR beta V segments appeared in productive rearrangements either about 90% or about 30% of the time, which broadly matched IMGT annotations. The classifier was reported to diagnose cytomegalovirus status with high specificity and sensitivity in both the original cohort and the validation cohort. Correlated functional status among segregating V segments might reflect linkage disequilibrium, but an unknown experimental factor could not be ruled out. A total of about 150 TCR beta chains were listed by the study as associated with cytomegalovirus.

As concerns this clone: Its cognate antigen has yet to be identified. The sample holds no much larger clone one base away, and base qualities are not on file.

The cohort was made up of 500 to 800 healthy bone marrow donors. At the time of sampling, all cohort members were nominally healthy, though unrecorded immune exposures were likely present. The donor was CMV seropositive and was included in the group of 290 or so seropositive cohort members. Every donor gave a peripheral blood sample, and the peripheral blood mononuclear cells from that sample were used for TCR beta sequencing. Genomic DNA was extracted from the blood cell samples with the Qiagen DNeasy Blood Extraction Kit. Preparation of the library involved the immunoSEQ multiplex PCR assay. The multiplex PCR relied on a mix of 60 forward primers for TCR Vbeta segments and 13 reverse primers for TCR Jbeta segments. Amplification of the CDR3 region of rearranged TCR beta genes was performed with a multiplex PCR assay on genomic DNA. The Illumina HiSeq System was used to sequence the amplified TCR beta libraries as 87-base-pair reads. The original pipeline was this. In a later analysis, some 80 million unique TCR beta chains were counted across the 500 to 850 repertoires, and some 10 million of these chains were shared by at least two donors. Raw reads were error-corrected and collapsed into unique sequences with a nearest-neighbor algorithm that merged closely related sequences to remove PCR and sequencing errors. Alignment of CDR3 sequences to IMGT reference sequences was used to assign V, D and J gene segments. For a sequence to be retained, a match of at least six nucleotides was required to both a V gene segment and a J gene segment. Rearrangements were classified as productive when the CDR3 lacked stop codons and remained in frame with V and J, and all other rearrangements were classified as non-productive. Following IMGT convention, CDR3 was defined as the stretch from the second conserved V-encoded cysteine to the conserved J-encoded phenylalanine. The earlier analysis of fewer than 750 of the donors excluded sequences that lacked an unambiguous match to a single V gene segment. In an earlier analysis of 587 of the donors, a V segment was called functional when productive rearrangements were above 56.7%, and segregating when the standard deviation between donors exceeded 5%. To diagnose cytomegalovirus status from the catalog of TCR beta chain sequences, a statistical classification framework was built. In a later analysis, TCR nucleotide sequences were compared against IMGT/GENE-DB human TR gene sequences so that V and J genes could be assigned. The TCRdist pipeline was used in a later analysis to assign CDR3 sequences and most-parsimonious VDJ recombination scenarios. In a later analysis, each TCR beta chain was defined by its CDR3 amino acid sequence together with its V-gene family, and reads lacking a unique V-gene family were excluded. A later analysis removed 600 or so highly shared, low-generation-probability nucleotide sequences to deal with suspected cross-contamination and a sequencing artifact. In a later analysis, a clonal expansion index for each public chain was calculated from normalized within-repertoire ranks of inferred template counts. In a later analysis, generation probabilities were computed with a VDJ recombination model fitted to out-of-frame rearrangements, and the resulting probabilities were checked against IGoR. In a later analysis, TCR-TCR, TCR-HLA and TCR-CMV co-occurrence was scored with hypergeometric tests, and a repertoire-size bias correction was applied to TCR pairs. False discovery rates were estimated in a later analysis by permuting HLA or CMV assignments 20 times. A later analysis grouped co-occurring TCRs with DBSCAN, adding TCRdist sequence similarity when clustering within HLA-allele-positive subsets. For co-occurrence clustering, repertoires with fewer than 30,000 or more than 120,000 public chains were excluded, along with several repertoires with anomalous nucleotide sharing. TCRdb obtained this table from immuneACCESS and retained in-frame rearrangements with V and J assigned. These tables miss some clones; where compared with another copy, unresolved V genes account for less than half of the shortfall, and the remainder is unexplained. V, J and clone size are those of that table, while D and trimming were read from the DNA. Counted in this sample were 170,000 or so clones; around four fifths of them appeared once. The top ten clones comprise about 1.5% of the sample.

Relative to germline, V is missing 7 bases and J is missing 4 bases, with 7 bases of the junction outside any gene match. The germline V gene (reference sequence) gives CDR1 as MNHEY and CDR2 as SMNVEV. The CDR3 runs 13 amino acids, cysteine and phenylalanine included. Of all the DNA, just the CDR3 is kept, 39 bases in frame from base 1. The sequence derives from a woman in her 30s in good health and CMV-seropositive. The sample consisted of PBMCs. The chain was built from TRBV27 and TRBJ2-7; 7 central bases correspond to TRBD2. CDR3 loop: CASKLASGYEQYF. In nucleotide form, the sequence is TGTGCCAGCAAGCTGGCTAGCGGATACGAGCAGTACTTC.